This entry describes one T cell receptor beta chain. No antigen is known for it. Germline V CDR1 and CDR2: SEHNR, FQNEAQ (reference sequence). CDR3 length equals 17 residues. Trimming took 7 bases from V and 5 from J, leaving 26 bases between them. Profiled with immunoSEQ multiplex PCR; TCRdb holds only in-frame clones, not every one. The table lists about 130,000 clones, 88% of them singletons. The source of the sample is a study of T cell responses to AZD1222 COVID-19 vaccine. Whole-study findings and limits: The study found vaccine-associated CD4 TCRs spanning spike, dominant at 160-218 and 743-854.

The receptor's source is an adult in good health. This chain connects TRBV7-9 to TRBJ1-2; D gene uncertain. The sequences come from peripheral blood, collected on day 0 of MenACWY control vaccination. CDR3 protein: CASIPREGPDLSYGYTF. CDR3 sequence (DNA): TGTGCCAGCATCCCGAGGGAGGGCCCGGACCTTTCTTATGGCTACACCTTC.